This TCR beta chain comes out of a study of T cells in localized non-small cell lung cancer. Study-level points and caveats: When the top 100 tumor clones were examined, a median roughly 62 of them also appeared in the adjacent lung, which was paired and uninvolved. Adjacent uninvolved lung tissue had the highest T cell clonality, exceeding tumor.

The assay was immunoSEQ multiplex PCR, and TCRdb's table has in-frame clones only and misses some. The profile shows several thousand clones, about 89% of them singletons. CDR1 is KGHSH, CDR2 LQKENI, per germline. The CDR3 is 15 amino acids. V dropped 3 bases and J dropped 6; count of bases not matched to a gene: 5. A word on this clone: Its matching antigen is unknown.

The genes are TRBV18 and TRBJ1-5, with 10 bases that match TRBD1. The clonotype originates from a male donor aged 60 or over with stage III lung adenocarcinoma. The source was peripheral blood, collected before any cancer treatment. CDR3: CASSPGTGVFQPQHF. The DNA of the CDR3 is TGTGCCAGCTCACCCGGGACAGGGGTGTTTCAGCCCCAGCATTTT.